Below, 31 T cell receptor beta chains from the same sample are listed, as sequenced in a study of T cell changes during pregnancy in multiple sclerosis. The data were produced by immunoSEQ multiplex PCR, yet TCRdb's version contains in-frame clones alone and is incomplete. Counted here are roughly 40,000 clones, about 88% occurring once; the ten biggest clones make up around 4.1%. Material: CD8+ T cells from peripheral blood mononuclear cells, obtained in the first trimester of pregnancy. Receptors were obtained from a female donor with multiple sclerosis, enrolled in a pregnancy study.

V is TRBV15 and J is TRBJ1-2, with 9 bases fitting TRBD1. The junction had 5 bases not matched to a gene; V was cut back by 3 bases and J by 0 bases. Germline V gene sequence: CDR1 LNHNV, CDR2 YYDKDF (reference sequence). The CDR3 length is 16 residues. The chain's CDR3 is CATSRDRGVPNYGYTF. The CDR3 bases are TGTGCCACCAGCAGGGACAGGGGAGTCCCTAACTATGGCTACACCTTC.

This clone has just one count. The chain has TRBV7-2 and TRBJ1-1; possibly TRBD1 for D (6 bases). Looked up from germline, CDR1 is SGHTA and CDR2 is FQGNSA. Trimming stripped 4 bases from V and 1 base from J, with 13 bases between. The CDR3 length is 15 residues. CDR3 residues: CASSSLTGKNTEAFF. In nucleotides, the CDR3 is TGTGCCAGCAGCTCGCTGACAGGAAAGAACACTGAAGCTTTCTTT.

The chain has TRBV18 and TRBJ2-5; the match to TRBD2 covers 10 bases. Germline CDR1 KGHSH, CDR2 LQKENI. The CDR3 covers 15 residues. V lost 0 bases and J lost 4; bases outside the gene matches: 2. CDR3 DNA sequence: TGTGCCAGCTCACCACCGCCTAGCGGGGGAGAGACCCAGTACTTC. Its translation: CASSPPPSGGETQYF.

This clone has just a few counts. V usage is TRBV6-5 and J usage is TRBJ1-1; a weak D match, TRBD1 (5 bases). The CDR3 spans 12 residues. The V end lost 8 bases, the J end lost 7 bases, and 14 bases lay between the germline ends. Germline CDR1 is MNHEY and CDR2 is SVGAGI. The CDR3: CASGLGAGEAFF. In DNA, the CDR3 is TGTGCCAGCGGCTTAGGGGCTGGTGAAGCTTTCTTT.

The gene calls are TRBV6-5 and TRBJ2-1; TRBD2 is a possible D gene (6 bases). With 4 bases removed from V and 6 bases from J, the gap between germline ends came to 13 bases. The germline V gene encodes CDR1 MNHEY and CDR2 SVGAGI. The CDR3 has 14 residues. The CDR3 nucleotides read TGTGCCAGCAGTTGGGACTCCCCGGGCAATGAGCAGTTCTTC. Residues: CASSWDSPGNEQFF.

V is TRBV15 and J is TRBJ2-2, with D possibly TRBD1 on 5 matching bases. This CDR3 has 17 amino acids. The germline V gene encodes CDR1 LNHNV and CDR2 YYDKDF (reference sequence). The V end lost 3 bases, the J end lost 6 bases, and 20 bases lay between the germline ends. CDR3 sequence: CATSRSGLELSAGELFF. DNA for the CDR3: TGTGCCACCAGCAGGTCAGGGCTAGAATTGTCCGCCGGGGAGCTGTTTTTT.

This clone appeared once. CDR3 coding DNA: TGTGCCAGTAGCCCGGGGGGGACTGAAGCTTTCTTT. Residues: CASSPGGTEAFF. The gene calls are TRBV19 and TRBJ1-1; weak D call: TRBD1 (5 bases). Germline assignment: CDR1 LNHDA and CDR2 SQIVND (reference sequence). CDR3 length: 12 residues. V lost 6 bases and J lost 5, with 10 bases in between.

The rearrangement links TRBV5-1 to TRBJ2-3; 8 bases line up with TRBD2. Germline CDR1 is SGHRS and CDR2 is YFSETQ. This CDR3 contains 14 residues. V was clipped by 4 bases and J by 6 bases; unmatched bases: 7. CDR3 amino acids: CASSEAGGRDTQYF. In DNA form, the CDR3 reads TGCGCCAGCAGCGAGGCGGGGGGCCGGGATACGCAGTATTTT.

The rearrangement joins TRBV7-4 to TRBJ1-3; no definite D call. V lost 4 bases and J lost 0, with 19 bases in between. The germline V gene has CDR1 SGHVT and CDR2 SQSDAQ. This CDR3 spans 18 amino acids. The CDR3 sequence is CASSYGTRVPYSGNTIYF. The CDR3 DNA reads TGTGCCAGCAGCTACGGTACTCGGGTTCCCTACTCTGGAAACACCATATATTTT.

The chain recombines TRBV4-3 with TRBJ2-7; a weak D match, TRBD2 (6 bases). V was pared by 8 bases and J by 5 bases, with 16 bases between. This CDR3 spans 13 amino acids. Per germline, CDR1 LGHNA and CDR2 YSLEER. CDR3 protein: CASGRRGGDEQYF. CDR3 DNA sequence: TGCGCCAGCGGAAGGCGGGGCGGCGACGAGCAGTACTTC.

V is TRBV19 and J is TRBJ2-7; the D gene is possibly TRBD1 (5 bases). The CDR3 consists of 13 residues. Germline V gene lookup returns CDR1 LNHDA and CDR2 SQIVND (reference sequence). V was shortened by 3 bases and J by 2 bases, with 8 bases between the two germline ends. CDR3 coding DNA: TGTGCCAGTAGTATGGGCAGGGCCTACGAGCAGTACTTC. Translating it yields CASSMGRAYEQYF.

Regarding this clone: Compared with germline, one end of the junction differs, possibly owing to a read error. In DNA form, the CDR3 reads TGTGCTAGCAGCTTAGTGGAGGGGGCTAGTGAGCAGTTCTTC. It yields the protein CASSLVEGASEQFF. The J gene is TRBJ2-1, the V gene TRBV7-7; D perhaps matches TRBD1 (7 bases). Germline V gives CDR1 SSHAT, CDR2 FNYEAQ (reference sequence). The CDR3 consists of 14 residues.

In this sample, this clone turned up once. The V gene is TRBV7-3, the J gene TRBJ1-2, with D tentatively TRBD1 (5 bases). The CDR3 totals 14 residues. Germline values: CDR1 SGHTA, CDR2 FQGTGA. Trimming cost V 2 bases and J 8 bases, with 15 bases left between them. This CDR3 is CASSLLGGGDGYTF. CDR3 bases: TGTGCCAGCAGCTTATTAGGCGGGGGGGACGGCTACACCTTC.

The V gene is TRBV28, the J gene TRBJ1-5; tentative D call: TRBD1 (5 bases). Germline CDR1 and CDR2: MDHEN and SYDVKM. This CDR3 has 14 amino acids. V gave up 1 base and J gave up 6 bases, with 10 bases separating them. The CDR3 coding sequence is TGTGCCAGCAGTTTATCCGGGGGAGGTCAGCCCCAGCATTTT. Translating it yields CASSLSGGGQPQHF. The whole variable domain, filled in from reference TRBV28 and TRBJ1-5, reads DVKVTQSSRYLVKRTGEKVFLECVQDMDHENMFWYRQDPGLGLRLIYFSYDVKMKEKGDIPEGYSVSREKKERFSLILESASTNQTSMYLCASSLSGGGQPQHFGDGTRLSIL.

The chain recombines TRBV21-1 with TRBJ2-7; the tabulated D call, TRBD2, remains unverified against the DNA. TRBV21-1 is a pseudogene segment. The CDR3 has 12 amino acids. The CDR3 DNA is TGTGCCAGCAGCAAGGTGAGGGACGAGCAGTACTTC. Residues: CASSKVRDEQYF.

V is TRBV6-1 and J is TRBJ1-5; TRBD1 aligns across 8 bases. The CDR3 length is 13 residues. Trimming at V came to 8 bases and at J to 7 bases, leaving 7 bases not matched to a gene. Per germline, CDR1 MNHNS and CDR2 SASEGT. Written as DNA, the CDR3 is TGTGCCAGCGGGGAGACAGGGGCACAGCCCCAGCATTTT. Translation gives CASGETGAQPQHF.

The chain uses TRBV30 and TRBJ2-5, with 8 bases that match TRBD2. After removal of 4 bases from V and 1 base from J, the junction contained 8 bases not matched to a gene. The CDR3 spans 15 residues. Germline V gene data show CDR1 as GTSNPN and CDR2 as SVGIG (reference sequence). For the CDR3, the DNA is TGTGCCTGGACATCGGCGGGGGGTCCCCAAGAGACCCAGTACTTC. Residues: CAWTSAGGPQETQYF.

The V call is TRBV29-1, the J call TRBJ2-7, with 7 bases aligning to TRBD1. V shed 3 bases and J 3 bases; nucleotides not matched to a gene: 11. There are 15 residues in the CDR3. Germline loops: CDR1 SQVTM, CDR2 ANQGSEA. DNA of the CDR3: TGCAGCGTTGAGTGGGCCGGGACAGCCGACTACGAGCAGTACTTC. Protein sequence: CSVEWAGTADYEQYF.

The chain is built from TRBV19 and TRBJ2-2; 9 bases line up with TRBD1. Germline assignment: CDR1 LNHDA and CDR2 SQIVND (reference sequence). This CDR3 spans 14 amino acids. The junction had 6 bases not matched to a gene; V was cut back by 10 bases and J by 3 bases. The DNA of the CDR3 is TGTGCCATTGCCGGGACAGGGTACACCGGGGAGCTGTTTTTT. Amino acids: CAIAGTGYTGELFF.

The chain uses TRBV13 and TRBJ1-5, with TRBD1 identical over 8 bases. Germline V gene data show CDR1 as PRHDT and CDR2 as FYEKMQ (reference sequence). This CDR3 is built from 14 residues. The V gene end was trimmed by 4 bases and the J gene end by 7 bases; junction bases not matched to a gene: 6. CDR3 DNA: TGTGCCAGCAGCTATGGACAGGGAGGGCAGCCCCAGCATTTT. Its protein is CASSYGQGGQPQHF.

The CDR3: CASSFVYSTEAFF. The CDR3 nucleotides read TGTGCCAGCAGCTTTGTTTATAGCACTGAAGCTTTCTTT. The chain employs TRBV5-4 and TRBJ1-1, with no clear D. This CDR3 spans 13 amino acids. Germline values: CDR1 SGHNT, CDR2 YYREEE (reference sequence). V gave up 2 bases and J gave up 4 bases, with 9 bases separating them.

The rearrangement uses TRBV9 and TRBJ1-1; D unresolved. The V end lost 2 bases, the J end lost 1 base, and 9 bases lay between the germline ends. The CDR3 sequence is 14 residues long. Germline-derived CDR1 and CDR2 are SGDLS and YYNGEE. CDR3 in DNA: TGTGCCAGCAGCGTCGGAGGTTCGAACACTGAAGCTTTCTTT. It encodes CASSVGGSNTEAFF.

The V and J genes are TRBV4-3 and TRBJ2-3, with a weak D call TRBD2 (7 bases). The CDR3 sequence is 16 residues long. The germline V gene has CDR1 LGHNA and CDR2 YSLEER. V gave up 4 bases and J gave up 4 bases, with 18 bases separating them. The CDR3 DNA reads TGCGCCAGCAGCCCCCGACTAGCACAGGGAGCAGATACGCAGTATTTT. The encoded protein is CASSPRLAQGADTQYF.

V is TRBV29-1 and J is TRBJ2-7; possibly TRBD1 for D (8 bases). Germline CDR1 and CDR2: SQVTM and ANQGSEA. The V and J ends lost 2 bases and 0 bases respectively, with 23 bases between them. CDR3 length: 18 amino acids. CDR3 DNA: TGCAGCGTTGAAACGTGGGGAAACAGGGGGGGAAGCTCCTACGAGCAGTACTTC. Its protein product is CSVETWGNRGGSSYEQYF.

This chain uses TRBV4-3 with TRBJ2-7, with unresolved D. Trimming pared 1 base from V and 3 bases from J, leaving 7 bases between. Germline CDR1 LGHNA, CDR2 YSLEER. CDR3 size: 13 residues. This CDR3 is CASSQGFYYEQYF. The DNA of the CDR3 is TGCGCCAGCAGCCAAGGGTTCTACTACGAGCAGTACTTC.

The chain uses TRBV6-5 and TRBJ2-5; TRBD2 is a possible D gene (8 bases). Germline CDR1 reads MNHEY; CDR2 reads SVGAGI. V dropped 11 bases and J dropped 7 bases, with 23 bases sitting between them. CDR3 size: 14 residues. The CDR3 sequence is CAPGRGPTGGTQYF. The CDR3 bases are TGTGCCCCCGGGAGGGGGCCAACTGGAGGGACCCAGTACTTC.

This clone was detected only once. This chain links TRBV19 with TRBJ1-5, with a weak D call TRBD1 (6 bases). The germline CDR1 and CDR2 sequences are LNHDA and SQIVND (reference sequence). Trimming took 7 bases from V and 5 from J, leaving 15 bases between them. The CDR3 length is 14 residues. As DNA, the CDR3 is TGTGCCAGTACCCCGGACAGATGGTATCAGCCCCAGCATTTT. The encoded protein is CASTPDRWYQPQHF.

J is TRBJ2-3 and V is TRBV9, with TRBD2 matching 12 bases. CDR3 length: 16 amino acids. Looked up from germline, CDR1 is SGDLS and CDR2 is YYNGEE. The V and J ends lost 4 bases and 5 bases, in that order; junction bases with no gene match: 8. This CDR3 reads CASSPRTSGVQDTQYF. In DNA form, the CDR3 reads TGTGCCAGCAGCCCTCGGACTAGCGGGGTCCAAGATACGCAGTATTTT.

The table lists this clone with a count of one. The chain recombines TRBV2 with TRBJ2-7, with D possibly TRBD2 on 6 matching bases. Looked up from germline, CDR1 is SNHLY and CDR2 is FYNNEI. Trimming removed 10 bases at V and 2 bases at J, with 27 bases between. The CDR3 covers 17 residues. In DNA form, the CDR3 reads TGTGCCATTCATCTAACCCAAGGAGGGCAGGGCACCTACGAGCAGTACTTC. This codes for CAIHLTQGGQGTYEQYF.

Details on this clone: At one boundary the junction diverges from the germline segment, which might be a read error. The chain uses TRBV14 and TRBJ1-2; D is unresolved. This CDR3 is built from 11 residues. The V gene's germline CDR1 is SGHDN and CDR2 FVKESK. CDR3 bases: TGTGCCAGCAGCCAGTGGCCTAGCATGGACTTC. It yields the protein CASSQWPSMDF.

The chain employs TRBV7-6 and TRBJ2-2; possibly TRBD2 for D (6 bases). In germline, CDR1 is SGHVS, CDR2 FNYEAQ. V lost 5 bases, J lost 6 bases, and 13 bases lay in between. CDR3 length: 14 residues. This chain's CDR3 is CASSVHPGAGELFF. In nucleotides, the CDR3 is TGTGCCAGCAGCGTCCACCCGGGGGCCGGGGAGCTGTTTTTT.